The source of this TCR beta chain is a study of regulatory T cells in long-lasting Graves disease (dated by TCRdb to about 2021). Regarding the research as a whole: Persistent Graves' disease was defined as antithyroid drug treatment for over 5 years with persistently positive TSH receptor autoantibodies. Persistent Graves' disease patients were compared with newly diagnosed Graves' disease patients by peripheral blood TCR sequencing and RNA sequencing. The study took place in China and was registered as a clinical trial. A total of roughly 35 samples underwent TCR sequencing: about 13 from persistent and roughly 20 from newly diagnosed Graves' disease patients. Antithyroid drugs had been taken for about 10.3 years on average by persistent Graves' disease patients in the clinical cohort. What the work shows at the level of the full study, not this receptor alone: Persistent disease showed preferential use of TRBV28, TRBJ1-2 and TRBJ2-5, whereas newly diagnosed disease favored TRBV20-1 and TRBJ2-1. Lower TCR Shannon entropy and fewer highly expanded clones were observed in persistent Graves' disease patients than in newly diagnosed patients, which suggested clonal expansion. Patients with persistent disease shared more public clonotypes (about 2,700) than newly diagnosed patients did (around 1,000). The authors noted that the small sample size was a limitation that may lower accuracy. The study examined only peripheral blood because the primary lesion, thyroid tissue, could not be accessed. Sequencing and analysis were limited to the TCR beta chain.

What the time point label conveys for this sample: persistent/refractory GD, antithyroid drugs over 5 years with positive TRAb. RNA was extracted from PBMCs in TRIzol for both TCR sequencing and RNA sequencing. The diagnosis of Graves' disease was made according to American Thyroid Association guidelines. Patients were recruited from an endocrinology department in Xi'an, China. Each patient gave approximately 10 milliliters of peripheral blood, collected in an EDTA anticoagulant tube. Ficoll Paque Plus density gradient separation was used to isolate PBMCs, and no further T cell sorting was done. An Agilent 2100 Bioanalyzer and agarose gel were used to check RNA quality, and a NanoDrop 2000 was used to measure RNA concentration. CDR1 is given as LNHDA and CDR2 as SQIVND, both from the germline V gene (reference sequence). The CDR3 starts with the cysteine, ends with the phenylalanine, and has 16 residues. The sequence is cut down to CDR3 DNA, 48 bases in frame from base 1. The V end loses 10 bases and the J end loses 0 bases, and a stretch of 19 bases separates them.

Comment on this clonotype: There is no known antigen for this receptor. No base quality values were provided; no much bigger clone lies one nucleotide off.

Library generation was performed with multiplex PCR. Sequencing instrument: Illumina HiSeq 4000. iRepertoire HTBI primers and Arm-PCR amplification of CDR3 regions were used to construct TCR beta libraries. Before sequencing, the PCR products went through gel purification. Per the original workflow: Gene usage analysis of CDR3 amino acid clonotypes used the 62 TRBV and 12 to 15 TRBJ segments found across samples. COPE and FqMerger were used to merge filtered high-quality paired reads into contigs. BLAST was used to align contigs to IMGT TRBV, TRBD and TRBJ reference genes, and CDR3 was defined according to IMGT. Any clonotype with a frequency above 0.1% was classified as a highly expanded clone. Shannon entropy served as the measure of repertoire diversity, while the Gini coefficient captured V-J evenness. A clonotype was considered public if more than one individual shared it. The public sequencing data were trimmed at Q25 with fastp and processed into clonotypes with MiXCR by TCRdb, which kept only in-frame beta chains. Rows are unified per CDR3 protein, each entry keeping the most common DNA and genes. The V and J calls shown here were made by TCRdb, not taken from the authors' results. Recorded for this sample are almost 350,000 distinct CDR3 sequences; about 18% of them occurred a single time. The ten biggest clones cover just under 30% of the sample.

Sample: peripheral blood mononuclear cells (PBMCs), taken when the disease was refractory, from a patient treated with antithyroid drugs. The origin of this receptor is a female donor with Graves disease. The sequence is built from TRBV19 and TRBJ1-3; the D gene lacks a confident call. The bases read TGTGCCACTACCCCTGGCGGCGCTCGCTCTGGAAACACCATATATTTT. This is translated as CATTPGGARSGNTIYF.